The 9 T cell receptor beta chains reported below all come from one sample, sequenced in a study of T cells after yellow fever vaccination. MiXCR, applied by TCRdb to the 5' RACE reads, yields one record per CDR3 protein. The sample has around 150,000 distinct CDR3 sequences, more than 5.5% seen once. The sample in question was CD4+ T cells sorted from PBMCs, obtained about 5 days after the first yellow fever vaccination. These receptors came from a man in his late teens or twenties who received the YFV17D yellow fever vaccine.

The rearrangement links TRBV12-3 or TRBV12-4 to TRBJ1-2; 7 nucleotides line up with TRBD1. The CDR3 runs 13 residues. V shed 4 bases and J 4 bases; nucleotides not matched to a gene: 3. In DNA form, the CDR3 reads TGTGCCAGCAGTTCACAGGGGACCTATGGCTACACCTTC. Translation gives CASSSQGTYGYTF.

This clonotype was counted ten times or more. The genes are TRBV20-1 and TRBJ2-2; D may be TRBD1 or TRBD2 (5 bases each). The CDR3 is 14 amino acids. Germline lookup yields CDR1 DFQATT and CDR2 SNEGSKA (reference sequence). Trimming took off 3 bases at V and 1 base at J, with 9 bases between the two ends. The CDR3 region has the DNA TGCAGTGCTAGGGGTGGGGGGAACACCGGGGAGCTGTTTTTT. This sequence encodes CSARGGGNTGELFF.

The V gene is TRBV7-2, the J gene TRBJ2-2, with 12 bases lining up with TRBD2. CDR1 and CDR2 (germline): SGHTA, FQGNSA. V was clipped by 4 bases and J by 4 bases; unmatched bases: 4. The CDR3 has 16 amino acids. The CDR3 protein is CASSYGLAGITGELFF. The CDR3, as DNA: TGTGCCAGCAGCTATGGACTAGCGGGGATCACCGGGGAGCTGTTTTTT.

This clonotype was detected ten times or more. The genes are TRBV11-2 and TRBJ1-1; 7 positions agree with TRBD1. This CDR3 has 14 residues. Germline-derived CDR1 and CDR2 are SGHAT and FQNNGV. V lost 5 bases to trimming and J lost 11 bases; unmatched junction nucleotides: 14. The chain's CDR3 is CASSPMGQLVSAFF. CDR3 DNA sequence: TGTGCCAGCAGCCCGATGGGACAGCTGGTGAGTGCTTTCTTT.

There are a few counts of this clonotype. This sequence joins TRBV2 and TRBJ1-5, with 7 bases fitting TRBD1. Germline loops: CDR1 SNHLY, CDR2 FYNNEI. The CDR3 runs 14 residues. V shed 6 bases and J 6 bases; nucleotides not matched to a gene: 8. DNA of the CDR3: TGTGCCAGCAGCCGACAGGGTAGGGGTCAGCCCCAGCATTTT. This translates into CASSRQGRGQPQHF. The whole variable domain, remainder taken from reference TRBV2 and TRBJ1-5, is EPEVTQTPSHQVTQMGQEVILRCVPISNHLYFYWYRQILGQKVEFLVSFYNNEISEKSEIFDDQFSVERPDGSNFTLKIRSTKLEDSAMYFCASSRQGRGQPQHFGDGTRLSIL.

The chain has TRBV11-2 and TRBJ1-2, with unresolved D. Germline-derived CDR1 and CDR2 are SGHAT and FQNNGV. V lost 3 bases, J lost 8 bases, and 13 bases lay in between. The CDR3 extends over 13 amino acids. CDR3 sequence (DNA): TGTGCCAGCAGCTTGAGGGTCGACTCGGGCTACACCTTC. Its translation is CASSLRVDSGYTF.

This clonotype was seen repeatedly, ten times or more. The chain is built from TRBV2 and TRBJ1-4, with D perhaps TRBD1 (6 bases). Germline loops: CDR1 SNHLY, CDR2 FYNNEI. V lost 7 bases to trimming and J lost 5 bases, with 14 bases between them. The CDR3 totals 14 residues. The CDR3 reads CASKADRTNEKLFF. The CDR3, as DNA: TGTGCCAGCAAGGCGGACAGAACAAATGAAAAACTGTTTTTT.

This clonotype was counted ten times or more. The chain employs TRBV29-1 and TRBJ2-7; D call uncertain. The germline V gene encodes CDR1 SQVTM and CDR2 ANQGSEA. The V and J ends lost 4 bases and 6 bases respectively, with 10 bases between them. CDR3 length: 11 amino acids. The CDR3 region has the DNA TGCAGCGTTGGGGGTGTGAGCGAGCAGTACTTC. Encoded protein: CSVGGVSEQYF.

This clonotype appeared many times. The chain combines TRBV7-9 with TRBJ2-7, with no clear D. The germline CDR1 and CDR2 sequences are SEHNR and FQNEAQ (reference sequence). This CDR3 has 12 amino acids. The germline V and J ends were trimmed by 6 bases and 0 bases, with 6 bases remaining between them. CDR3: CASSLNSYEQYF. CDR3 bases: TGTGCCAGCAGTTTGAACTCCTACGAGCAGTACTTC.